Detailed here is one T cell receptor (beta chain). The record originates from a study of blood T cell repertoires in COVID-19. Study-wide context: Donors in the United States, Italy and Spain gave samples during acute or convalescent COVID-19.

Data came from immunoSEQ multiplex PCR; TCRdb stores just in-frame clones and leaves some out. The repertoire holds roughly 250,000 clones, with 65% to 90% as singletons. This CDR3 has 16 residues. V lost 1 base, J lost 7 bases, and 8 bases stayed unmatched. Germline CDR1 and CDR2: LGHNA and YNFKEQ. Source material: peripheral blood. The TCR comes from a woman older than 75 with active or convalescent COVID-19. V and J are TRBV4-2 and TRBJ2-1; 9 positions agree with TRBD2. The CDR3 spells CASSQVRGGAGNEQFF. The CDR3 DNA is TGTGCCAGCAGCCAAGTCCGCGGGGGGGCCGGGAATGAGCAGTTCTTC.